These 11 T cell receptor beta chains share one sample of origin, sequenced in a study of blood T cells in healthy people across ages. Alongside a J-beta primer mix, a sample-barcoded 5' primer served in a second PCR lasting about 6 to 11 cycles. In TCRdb, the 5' RACE reads were re-called with MiXCR into one record per CDR3 protein. The sample shows 1.4 million or so distinct CDR3 sequences, 40% to 45% of them seen only once. The sequenced material came from blood. These receptors all stem from a young woman in good health.

This clonotype was recorded a few times. The rearrangement uses TRBV7-2 and TRBJ1-6; the D gene is possibly TRBD1 (5 bases). CDR3 size: 17 residues. The V end lost 3 bases, the J end lost 0 bases, and 12 bases lay between the germline ends. Per germline, CDR1 SGHTA and CDR2 FQGNSA. This CDR3 reads CASSLARASSYNSPLHF. In DNA form, the CDR3 reads TGTGCCAGCAGCTTGGCCAGGGCAAGCTCCTATAATTCACCCCTCCACTTT.

V and J are TRBV6-2 or TRBV6-3 and TRBJ2-7; 8 bases agree with TRBD2. V gave up 5 bases and J gave up 7 bases; unmatched junction bases: 7. In germline, CDR1 is MNHEY, CDR2 SVGEGT. This CDR3 contains 13 residues. CDR3 sequence (DNA): TGTGCCAGCAGTAAGCGGGGGTTCAGTGAGCAGTACTTC. Translated, it gives CASSKRGFSEQYF.

CDR3 DNA sequence: TGCAGCGTTGACCAAAGAGCGGGAAAGGGTGGCTACACCTTC. Translation gives CSVDQRAGKGGYTF. The chain combines TRBV29-1 with TRBJ1-2, with no clear D. The CDR3 runs to 14 residues. V gave up 3 bases and J gave up 7 bases, with 18 bases separating them. CDR1 and CDR2 (germline): SQVTM, ANQGSEA.

This clonotype was seen only a few times. In DNA, the CDR3 is TGTGCCAGCAGCTACGAGGGGGGGCGGGAGACCCAGTACTTC. This gives the protein CASSYEGGRETQYF. The chain joins TRBV7-9 to TRBJ2-5, with a tentative D call TRBD2 (7 bases). Trimming removed 4 bases from V and 5 bases from J, with 14 bases in between. This CDR3 comprises 14 residues. Germline V lookup: CDR1 SEHNR, CDR2 FQNEAQ (reference sequence).

CDR3 protein: CSAWDRGDEKLFF. CDR3 coding DNA: TGCAGTGCTTGGGACAGGGGGGATGAAAAACTGTTTTTT. The chain is built from TRBV20-1 and TRBJ1-4; 11 nucleotides match TRBD1. V was clipped by 5 bases and J by 6 bases; unmatched bases: 2. The CDR3 runs 13 residues. Germline loops: CDR1 DFQATT, CDR2 SNEGSKA (reference sequence).

This clonotype showed up just a few times. The chain combines TRBV12-3 or TRBV12-4 with TRBJ1-1, with D unresolved. V was pared by 1 base and J by 1 base, with 7 bases between. This CDR3 spans 14 amino acids. The CDR3 DNA is TGTGCCAGCAGTTTAGGACGGTGGAACACTGAAGCTTTCTTT. The encoded protein is CASSLGRWNTEAFF.

The chain is built from TRBV4-3 and TRBJ1-4; D uncertain. The CDR3 spans 13 residues. V was pared by 2 bases and J by 5 bases, with 6 bases between. Germline loops: CDR1 LGHNA, CDR2 YSLEER. CDR3 sequence: CASSQIGNEKLFF. CDR3 nucleotide sequence: TGCGCCAGCAGCCAAATTGGAAATGAAAAACTGTTTTTT.

This clonotype came up a few times. The chain joins TRBV29-1 to TRBJ2-6; 7 bases map to TRBD1. The J segment lost 4 bases and the V segment lost 5 bases, leaving 5 bases of the junction unmatched. CDR3 length: 14 amino acids. CDR1 is SQVTM and CDR2 is ANQGSEA in the germline V gene. The CDR3 spells CSVQTGPGANVLTF. CDR3 sequence (DNA): TGCAGCGTTCAGACAGGGCCCGGGGCCAACGTCCTGACTTTC.

This clonotype was detected a few times. The chain links TRBV6-5 to TRBJ2-5; possible D gene TRBD1, 5 bases. The germline gives CDR1 MNHEY, CDR2 SVGAGI. The CDR3 has 14 residues. Trimming shortened V by 2 bases and J by 5 bases, and 12 bases separated the two germline ends. The CDR3 sequence: CASSYRSRQETQYF. As DNA, the CDR3 is TGTGCCAGCAGTTACAGATCTCGACAGGAGACCCAGTACTTC.

The chain is built from TRBV18 and TRBJ1-1; D is possibly TRBD1 (6 bases). The CDR3 has 12 residues. CDR1 and CDR2 from the germline V gene are KGHSH and LQKENI. The germline V and J ends were trimmed by 3 bases and 11 bases, with 13 bases remaining between them. CDR3: CASSPDRPRAFF. Here the CDR3 DNA reads TGTGCCAGCTCACCCGACAGGCCGAGGGCTTTCTTT.

The chain joins TRBV6-5 to TRBJ2-3, with 8 positions matching TRBD1. V trimming: 6 bases; J trimming: 2 bases; junction bases outside the gene matches: 10. The CDR3 length is 16 residues. The V gene's germline CDR1 is MNHEY and CDR2 SVGAGI. The DNA for the CDR3 is TGTGCCAGCAGAATGGGGCAGGGGGCAATCACAGATACGCAGTATTTT. Amino acid sequence: CASRMGQGAITDTQYF.